This T cell receptor (beta chain) was sequenced for a study of response to subunit inactivated influenza vaccine. TCRdb re-analysed the RT-PCR reads in MiXCR, keeping a single row per CDR3 protein. The sample lists 450,000 to 600,000 distinct CDR3 sequences; 6% to 9% were seen once. V trimming: 5 bases; J trimming: 2 bases; junction bases outside the gene matches: 9. This CDR3 has 17 residues. Points from the study as a whole: Each seasonal influenza vaccination recruits few new T cells, the authors suggested.

Concerning this clonotype itself: Its specificity is unknown.

The receptor's source is a man between 50 and 75 years old who received an inactivated influenza vaccine. The sample here was PBMCs from blood, taken about 23 months after vaccination. The chain employs TRBV12-3 or TRBV12-4 and TRBJ2-4; 10 bases are shared with TRBD1. CDR3 amino acids: CASSPRTGGASKNIQYF. The CDR3 nucleotides are TGTGCCAGCAGTCCCAGGACAGGGGGAGCGTCCAAAAACATTCAGTACTTC.